This T cell receptor beta chain stems from a study of T-cell memory formation after mild COVID-19. Whole-study findings and limits: From day 15 to 85, contracting clones were balanced between CD4 and CD8, whereas later expanders leaned toward CD4+.

This CDR3 has 16 residues. Trimming left V 3 bases short and J 3 bases short, with 17 bases between. This clonotype was counted a few times. Its antigen is as yet unknown. From the 5' RACE reads, TCRdb called clonotypes with MiXCR, one entry per CDR3 protein. The sample contains under 250,000 distinct CDR3 sequences, 15% to 17% of which appear only once. Sequences were obtained from PBMCs or a T cell subset sorted from them (not recorded which). V gene TRBV12-3 or TRBV12-4 combines with J gene TRBJ1-1; a possible D gene is TRBD1 (6 bases). The receptor was derived from an adult woman who had mild COVID-19 (a few samples of this study predate the infection). Cell type and time point are not known. Written as DNA, the CDR3 is TGTGCCAGCAGTTTGACAAGGACAGCAGTTGACACTGAAGCTTTCTTT. The encoded protein is CASSLTRTAVDTEAFF.